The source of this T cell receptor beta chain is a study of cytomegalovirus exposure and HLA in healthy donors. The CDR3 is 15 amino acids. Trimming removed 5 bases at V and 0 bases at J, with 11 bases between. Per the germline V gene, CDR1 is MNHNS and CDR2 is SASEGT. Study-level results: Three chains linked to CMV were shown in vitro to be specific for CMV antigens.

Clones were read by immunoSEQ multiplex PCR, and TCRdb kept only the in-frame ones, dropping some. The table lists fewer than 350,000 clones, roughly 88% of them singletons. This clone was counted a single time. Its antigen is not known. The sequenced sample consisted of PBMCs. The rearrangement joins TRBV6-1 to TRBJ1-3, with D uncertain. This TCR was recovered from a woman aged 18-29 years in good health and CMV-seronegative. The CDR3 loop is CASSFVDISGNTIYF. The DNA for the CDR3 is TGTGCCAGCAGTTTCGTCGACATCTCTGGAAACACCATATATTTT.